What follows are 28 T cell receptor beta chains derived from one specimen sequenced in a study of tumor and adjacent non-tumor tissue in lung cancer. This sample's RNA came from whole unsorted tissue. A modified ARM-PCR protocol with three rounds of nested PCR amplified TCRbeta. TCRdb fed the multiplex PCR reads into MiXCR, producing one record per CDR3 protein. The table has some 74,000 distinct CDR3 sequences, approximately 72% seen once. Sequenced input: lung tumor tissue. Receptors originate from a woman aged 40 to 50 with non-small cell lung cancer.

This clonotype occurred many times. The chain employs TRBV20-1 and TRBJ1-5; 8 bases fit TRBD1. Per the germline V gene, CDR1 is DFQATT and CDR2 is SNEGSKA (reference sequence). J gave up 1 base and V 3 bases, and 5 bases lay outside the gene matches. This CDR3 contains 15 residues. The CDR3 bases are TGCAGTGCTAGGGCAGGGGGCGCGAGCAATCAGCCCCAGCATTTT. It yields the protein CSARAGGASNQPQHF.

Only a few counts were recorded for this clonotype. The DNA is left out, because the CDR3 cannot be placed on it with certainty; the CDR3 is given as TCRdb lists it. This chain connects TRBV11-2 to TRBJ1-6. Ends included, the CDR3 has 15 residues. Germline V CDR1 and CDR2: SGHAT, FQNNGV. CDR3 amino acids: CASSVASGNNSPLHF.

Concerning this clonotype itself: A read error may be the cause here, since a much bigger clone is one base away. V is TRBV20-1 and J is TRBJ1-1; 10 bases align to TRBD1. The CDR3 extends over 13 amino acids. V gave up 7 bases and J gave up 5 bases; unmatched junction bases: 7. Per germline, CDR1 DFQATT and CDR2 SNEGSKA (reference sequence). The CDR3 nucleotides are TGCAGTGTCTCGACAGGGGGCGCGACTGAAGCTTTCTTT. Its translation: CSVSTGGATEAFF.

A remark on this clonotype: Relative to the germline gene, one junction end is altered; a read error may explain this. V and J are TRBV11-2 and TRBJ2-5; D possibly corresponds to TRBD2 (6 bases). The CDR3 has 18 residues. Germline V CDR1 and CDR2: SGHAT, FQNNGV. The CDR3 DNA sequence: TGTGCCAGTAGCTTACGATTCCCTAGCGCGGGTCAGAAGGAGACCCAGTACTTC. This encodes CASSLRFPSAGQKETQYF.

About this clonotype: An end of the junction differs from the germline gene, which may be a read error. This sequence joins TRBV28 and TRBJ2-6, with 7 bases lining up with TRBD1. The germline gives CDR1 MDHEN, CDR2 SYDVKM. The CDR3 spans 16 residues. CDR3 bases: TGTGGCAGCAGAGATATACAGGGGATTGGGGCCAACGTCCTGACTTTC. Translated, it gives CGSRDIQGIGANVLTF.

The table lists this clonotype with many counts. The chain combines TRBV5-1 with TRBJ1-3; D is unclear. The germline V and J ends were trimmed by 1 base and 4 bases, with 3 bases remaining between them. Germline loops: CDR1 SGHRS, CDR2 YFSETQ. The CDR3 covers 12 residues. The CDR3 nucleotides read TGCGCCAGCAGCTTGCCCGGAAACACCATATATTTT. Protein product: CASSLPGNTIYF. The whole variable domain, filled in from reference TRBV5-1 and TRBJ1-3, reads KAGVTQTPRYLIKTRGQQVTLSCSPISGHRSVSWYQQTPGQGLQFLFEYFSETQRNKGNFPGRFSGRQFSNSRSEMNVSTLELGDSALYLCASSLPGNTIYFGEGSWLTVV.

About this clonotype itself: One end of the junction varies from germline; a read error may be responsible. V gene TRBV5-1 combines with J gene TRBJ1-1; D is possibly TRBD1 (6 bases). The CDR3 length is 14 residues. The germline V gene has CDR1 SGHRS and CDR2 YFSETQ. The CDR3 loop is CASSRPGGATETFF. CDR3 nucleotide sequence: TGCGCTAGCAGCCGTCCGGGGGGGGCGACTGAAACTTTCTTT.

With regard to this clonotype: One base away lies a much larger clone, so this may be a sequencing read error. This chain joins TRBV20-1 and TRBJ2-2; 13 nucleotides match TRBD2. The CDR3 runs to 15 residues. Losses at the gene ends were 6 bases for V and 10 bases for J; bases not matched to a gene: 11. Germline-derived CDR1 and CDR2 are DFQATT and SNEGSKA (reference sequence). CDR3: CSAQTSGGPGEELFF. The CDR3 region has the DNA TGCAGTGCGCAGACTAGCGGGGGGCCTGGCGAGGAGCTGTTTTTT.

This clonotype was counted between two and nine times. The chain uses TRBV27 and TRBJ1-6; D is undetermined. V was trimmed by 1 base and J by 9 bases, leaving 13 bases between them. CDR1 and CDR2 (germline): MNHEY, SMNVEV (reference sequence). CDR3 size: 15 residues. The CDR3 region is CASSLFVTQSSPLHF. CDR3 nucleotide sequence: TGTGCCAGCAGTTTATTCGTCACGCAAAGTTCACCCCTCCACTTT.

On this clonotype itself: In this CDR3 the conserved last residue, phenylalanine or tryptophan, is missing, so a read error is likely. The chain carries TRBV6-5 and TRBJ2-1, with a possible D match to TRBD2 (6 bases). With 8 bases removed from V and 0 bases from J, the gap between germline ends came to 14 bases. CDR3 length: 15 residues. Germline loops: CDR1 MNHEY, CDR2 SVGAGI. CDR3 sequence: CASAPGLSSYNEQFL. Here the CDR3 DNA reads TGTGCCAGCGCACCGGGACTCAGCTCCTACAATGAGCAGTTCTTA.

With respect to this clonotype: The conserved phenylalanine or tryptophan is not found at the CDR3 terminus, so this likely reflects a read error. The V call is TRBV11-2, the J call TRBJ2-1; 7 bases map to TRBD2. The germline V gene encodes CDR1 SGHAT and CDR2 FQNNGV. Unmatched junction bases numbered 22, after V lost 4 bases and J lost 10 bases. The CDR3 has 18 amino acids. The CDR3 DNA follows: TGTGCCAGCAGCTCGCGCATCGTAACTAACGTGGGACTAAGGGAGCAGTTCCTC. Amino acids: CASSSRIVTNVGLREQFL.

The chain couples TRBV4-1 to TRBJ2-4; D may be TRBD2 (6 bases). With 4 bases removed from V and 10 bases from J, the gap between germline ends came to 23 bases. CDR3 length: 16 residues. Germline V gives CDR1 MGHRA, CDR2 YSYEKL. CDR3 DNA: TGCGCCAGCAGCCCCCCTAGCGAGAGGGCTACGTCTATTCAGTACTTC. Protein product: CASSPPSERATSIQYF.

J is TRBJ2-3 and V is TRBV5-1; 14 bases are shared with TRBD2. Trimming cost V 5 bases and J 6 bases; bases outside gene matches: 17. CDR1 and CDR2 from the germline V gene are SGHRS and YFSETQ. There are 19 residues in the CDR3. DNA for the CDR3: TGCGCCAGCAGGAATCCATGGACTAGCGGGGGGACTAGCAAGGATACGCAGTATTTT. Protein product: CASRNPWTSGGTSKDTQYF. The whole variable domain, filled in from reference TRBV5-1 and TRBJ2-3, reads KAGVTQTPRYLIKTRGQQVTLSCSPISGHRSVSWYQQTPGQGLQFLFEYFSETQRNKGNFPGRFSGRQFSNSRSEMNVSTLELGDSALYLCASRNPWTSGGTSKDTQYFGPGTRLTVL.

This clonotype was detected only once. The V and J genes are TRBV4-1 and TRBJ1-5; possibly TRBD1 for D (5 bases). There are 17 residues in the CDR3. The germline V gene has CDR1 MGHRA and CDR2 YSYEKL. V lost 10 bases and J lost 5, with 27 bases in between. The CDR3: CANGQGPPDSPYQPQHF. The CDR3 nucleotides read TGCGCCAACGGCCAAGGGCCCCCCGACAGCCCCTATCAGCCCCAGCATTTT.

This clonotype came up once. The DNA for the CDR3 is TGTGCCAGCGACTTTCGGAGCTACGAGCAGTACTTC. This codes for CASDFRSYEQYF. This chain links TRBV7-9 with TRBJ2-7, with unresolved D. The CDR3 is 12 amino acids. Deletions cut 8 bases from V and 3 bases from J, with 11 bases between. The V gene's germline CDR1 is SEHNR and CDR2 FQNEAQ (reference sequence).

Regarding this clonotype: A junction boundary mismatches the germline segment, possibly from a read error. The chain links TRBV6-1 to TRBJ1-2; TRBD1 is a possible D gene (5 bases). This CDR3 contains 14 residues. Germline V CDR1 and CDR2: MNHNS, SASEGT. The CDR3 coding sequence is TGTGCCAGCATCGCAACAGGACTGCTATATGGCTACGCCTTC. This sequence encodes CASIATGLLYGYAF.

This clonotype was detected once. The junction differs from germline at one of its ends, possibly a read error. The chain recombines TRBV11-3 with TRBJ2-1; 8 nucleotides line up with TRBD2. Per the germline V gene, CDR1 is SGHNT and CDR2 is YENEEA. The CDR3 is made up of 16 amino acids. CDR3 nucleotide sequence: TGTGCCAGTAGCGGGCAGGGCGTAGCGGGGTACAATGATCAGTTCTTC. This sequence encodes CASSGQGVAGYNDQFF.

This clonotype has just a few counts. The chain links TRBV20-1 to TRBJ1-5, with D perhaps TRBD1 (6 bases). Trimming left V 5 bases short and J 0 bases short, with 26 bases between. The V gene's germline CDR1 is DFQATT and CDR2 SNEGSKA (reference sequence). This CDR3 region has 19 residues. The CDR3 coding sequence is TGCAGTGCTGAGGGCGCCGGGACACCGAGCTGGTATAGCAATCAGCCCCAGCATTTT. Protein product: CSAEGAGTPSWYSNQPQHF.

For this clonotype: A much larger clone lies a single base off, so this may be a read error. The CDR3 region has the DNA TGCGCCAACAGCACGGGACCCCTGGGGCAACAGCCCCAGCATTTT. The encoded protein is CANSTGPLGQQPQHF. The chain couples TRBV5-1 to TRBJ1-5; a possible D gene is TRBD1 (5 bases). The CDR3 sequence is 15 residues long. From germline, CDR1 is SGHRS and CDR2 YFSETQ.

Points on this clonotype: This may arise from a read error, as a much more abundant clone is one base away. This chain uses TRBV11-1 with TRBJ2-7; D not resolved. Trimming took 6 bases from V and 1 from J, leaving 10 bases between them. Per germline, CDR1 SGHAT and CDR2 FQDESV (reference sequence). The CDR3 covers 13 residues. The CDR3: CASSGKRSYEQYF. The CDR3 DNA is TGTGCCAGCAGTGGGAAGCGATCCTACGAGCAGTACTTC.

A remark on this clonotype: This CDR3 fails to terminate in the conserved phenylalanine or tryptophan, so it likely reflects a read error. J is TRBJ2-5 and V is TRBV12-3 or TRBV12-4; D call uncertain. This CDR3 has 17 residues. V was shortened by 4 bases and J by 5 bases, with 23 bases between the two germline ends. CDR3 sequence: CASSSSRLGWRVETQYY. DNA of the CDR3: TGTGCCAGCAGTTCAAGCAGGTTGGGCTGGCGCGTGGAGACCCAGTACTAC.

This clonotype has a count of ten or more. The gene calls are TRBV2 and TRBJ2-3, with 14 bases fitting TRBD2. The V segment lost 6 bases and the J segment 1 base; nucleotides outside the gene matches: 3. The CDR3 runs 16 residues. Germline V gene data show CDR1 as SNHLY and CDR2 as FYNNEI. CDR3 DNA: TGTGCCAGCAGATGGGGACTAGCGGGGGGCACAGATACGCAGTATTTT. Its translation: CASRWGLAGGTDTQYF.

Comment on this clonotype: Because it lacks the conserved phenylalanine or tryptophan at the end, this CDR3 is likely a read error. The chain couples TRBV10-3 to TRBJ2-7; 11 bases are a match to TRBD2. CDR1 is ENHRY, CDR2 SYGVKD, per germline. The CDR3 contains 15 residues. DNA of the CDR3: TGTGCCATAAGTGAGGGGACTAGCGGAACCTACGAGCAGTACTTA. Protein sequence: CAISEGTSGTYEQYL.

Concerning this clonotype itself: Germline is not matched at one junction end, which may reflect a read error. The chain has TRBV11-1 and TRBJ2-1; no firm D call. Germline V gene lookup returns CDR1 SGHAT and CDR2 FQDESV (reference sequence). This CDR3 spans 15 amino acids. CDR3 in DNA: TGTGCCAGTAGCTTATGGGCGGTAGATTACAATGGGCAGTTCTTC. Its translation is CASSLWAVDYNGQFF. The entire variable domain, with the rest obtained from reference TRBV11-1 and TRBJ2-1, is as follows: EAEVAQSPRYKITEKSQAVAFWCDPISGHATLYWYRQILGQGPELLVQFQDESVVDDSQLPKDRFSAERLKGVDSTLKIQPAELGDSAMYLCASSLWAVDYNGQFFGPGTRLTVL.

This clonotype came up a few times. Its ends do not fully match the called genes, so a read error is possible. The chain links TRBV29-1 to TRBJ2-3, with D tentatively TRBD2 (6 bases). The V gene's germline CDR1 is SQVTM and CDR2 ANQGSEA. The CDR3 totals 12 residues. The CDR3 nucleotides read TGTAGCGTCGGGGGAAGCACAGATACGCAGTATTTT. Translated, it gives CSVGGSTDTQYF.

The genes are TRBV6-5 and TRBJ2-2, with a possible D match to TRBD2 (6 bases). Germline CDR1 MNHEY, CDR2 SVGAGI. The CDR3 covers 16 residues. Trimming left V 6 bases short and J 3 bases short, with 17 bases between. CDR3 DNA sequence: TGTGCCAGCAGCCGCAGTCGGATAGCGGACACCGGGGAGCTGTTTTTT. Translation: CASSRSRIADTGELFF.

Concerning this clonotype: A much larger clone sits a single nucleotide away, making a read error possible. The CDR3 nucleotides read TGTGCCAGCAGCACCCAGGTGGAGATTTTAGATACGCAGTATTTT. Its translation: CASSTQVEILDTQYF. The J gene is TRBJ2-3, the V gene TRBV5-6; D unresolved. This CDR3 is 15 amino acids long. Per germline, CDR1 SGHDT and CDR2 YYEEEE. Trimming took off 4 bases at V and 5 bases at J, with 17 bases between the two ends.

Of note for this clonotype: This CDR3 is missing its conserved last phenylalanine or tryptophan, likely due to a read error. V is TRBV29-1 and J is TRBJ1-4, with D possibly TRBD1 on 6 matching bases. CDR3 length equals 15 residues. The V end was cut by 1 base, the J end by 5 bases, with 14 bases between. CDR1 is SQVTM and CDR2 is ANQGSEA in the germline V gene. CDR3 coding DNA: TGCAGCGTTGAAGGTTCGCGACAGGAAAATGAAAAACTGTTTTTA. As protein: CSVEGSRQENEKLFL.